A single sample gave rise to the 32 T cell receptor beta chains below, sequenced in a study of glioma-infiltrating T cells after dendritic cell vaccination. The repertoire was sequenced with immunoSEQ multiplex PCR; TCRdb's copy has only in-frame clones and lacks some. The data contain about 99,000 clones, approximately 80% of them seen just once; the ten biggest clones take up around 12%. Material: blood, obtained before dendritic cell vaccination. The receptors shown here come from a human donor with glioblastoma.

The chain links TRBV5-5 to TRBJ1-1; D gene uncertain. Germline assignment: CDR1 SGHKS and CDR2 YYEKEE (reference sequence). Deletions cut 4 bases from V and 1 base from J, with 11 bases between. CDR3 length equals 14 residues. The CDR3 here is CASSPGGGNTEAFF. CDR3 DNA sequence: TGTGCCAGCAGCCCTGGCGGCGGGAACACTGAAGCTTTCTTT.

V usage is TRBV9 and J usage is TRBJ2-2, with 7 positions matching TRBD2. The germline gives CDR1 SGDLS, CDR2 YYNGEE. This CDR3 region has 16 residues. Trimming cost V 4 bases and J 7 bases; bases outside gene matches: 13. The CDR3 loop reads CASSPWEGLGGGELFF. The CDR3 bases are TGTGCCAGCAGCCCCTGGGAGGGGCTAGGCGGCGGGGAGCTGTTTTTT.

In its sample, this clone was seen a few times. The chain carries TRBV7-6 and TRBJ1-1; D gene unclear. Trimming shortened V by 3 bases and J by 1 base, and 6 bases separated the two germline ends. This CDR3 contains 13 residues. In germline, CDR1 is SGHVS, CDR2 FNYEAQ. CDR3 nucleotides: TGTGCCAGCAGCTTTGACTCGAACACTGAAGCTTTCTTT. Its protein is CASSFDSNTEAFF.

The chain uses TRBV29-1 and TRBJ2-3, with D possibly matching TRBD1 (6 bases). V shed 8 bases and J shed 0 bases, with 12 bases lying between them. Germline V gene sequence: CDR1 SQVTM, CDR2 ANQGSEA. This CDR3 region has 13 residues. CDR3 nucleotides: TGCAGCTGCCGGACAGCCAGCACAGATACGCAGTATTTT. This translates into CSCRTASTDTQYF.

The chain uses TRBV18 and TRBJ2-5; possible D gene TRBD2, 5 bases. CDR3 size: 16 residues. Germline V gene data show CDR1 as KGHSH and CDR2 as LQKENI. With 3 bases removed from V and 1 base from J, the gap between germline ends came to 15 bases. The DNA of the CDR3 is TGTGCCAGCTCACCGTTCGCGCCGACTACCCAAGAGACCCAGTACTTC. The encoded protein is CASSPFAPTTQETQYF.

The CDR3 sequence: CASSNRDVYEQYF. The CDR3 DNA follows: TGCGCCAGCAGCAACAGGGATGTCTACGAGCAGTACTTC. This chain links TRBV5-1 with TRBJ2-7, with D possibly TRBD1 on 6 matching bases. The CDR3 has 13 amino acids. V shed 4 bases and J shed 3 bases, with 11 bases lying between them. The germline gives CDR1 SGHRS, CDR2 YFSETQ.

The chain links TRBV7-2 to TRBJ2-5; no reliable D call. The CDR3 loop spans 12 amino acids. Germline CDR1 is SGHTA and CDR2 is FQGNSA. V gave up 2 bases and J gave up 4 bases, with 5 bases separating them. DNA for the CDR3: TGTGCCAGCAGCTTATACGGAGAGACCCAGTACTTC. It specifies CASSLYGETQYF.

This clone has a single count. V usage is TRBV11-2 and J usage is TRBJ2-3, with 10 nucleotides matching TRBD2. Germline loops: CDR1 SGHAT, CDR2 FQNNGV. The CDR3 runs to 18 residues. V was pared by 2 bases and J by 6 bases, with 14 bases of the junction left unmatched. CDR3 DNA sequence: TGTGCCAGCAGCTTACGGCGGCTAAGCGGGGGGGCCAGGGATACGCAGTATTTT. It translates to CASSLRRLSGGARDTQYF.

The genes are TRBV5-4 and TRBJ2-5; 8 nucleotides line up with TRBD1. V was clipped by 0 bases and J by 1 base; unmatched bases: 2. CDR1 SGHNT and CDR2 YYREEE come from the germline V gene (reference sequence). This CDR3 is 15 amino acids long. The CDR3 reads CASSLGGQGQETQYF. The CDR3 DNA reads as TGTGCCAGCAGCTTGGGCGGACAGGGCCAAGAGACCCAGTACTTC.

J is TRBJ2-6 and V is TRBV10-3, with 8 bases aligning to TRBD1. After removal of 2 bases from V and 0 bases from J, the junction contained 6 bases not matched to a gene. Germline V CDR1 and CDR2: ENHRY, SYGVKD. The CDR3 sequence is 18 residues long. The CDR3 reads CAISEPGQGGSGANVLTF. The DNA of the CDR3 is TGTGCCATCAGTGAGCCCGGACAGGGTGGCTCTGGGGCCAACGTCCTGACTTTC.

The chain is built from TRBV11-2 and TRBJ2-6, with 9 nucleotides matching TRBD1. CDR1 and CDR2 from the germline V gene are SGHAT and FQNNGV. CDR3 size: 18 residues. V trimming: 4 bases; J trimming: 3 bases; junction bases outside the gene matches: 10. The CDR3 loop reads CASSYGTGTTFGANVLTF. CDR3 DNA: TGTGCCAGCAGCTACGGGACAGGGACGACTTTTGGGGCCAACGTCCTGACTTTC.

This chain connects TRBV5-1 to TRBJ2-5, with TRBD1 identical over 7 bases. V lost 0 bases to trimming and J lost 7 bases; unmatched junction nucleotides: 15. Germline CDR1 SGHRS, CDR2 YFSETQ. The CDR3 runs to 17 residues. The CDR3 region has the DNA TGCGCCAGCAGCTTGGAGGTGGCACAGGGGATAAGAAGGACCCAGTACTTC. Protein: CASSLEVAQGIRRTQYF.

Details on this clone: At one end, the junction sequence differs from germline, possibly due to a read error. The V gene is TRBV2, the J gene TRBJ1-1; 7 nucleotides align to TRBD1. This CDR3 has 14 amino acids. Germline CDR1 reads SNHLY; CDR2 reads FYNNEI. CDR3 loop: CASREGTVNTEAFF. The CDR3 coding sequence is TGTGCCAGCAGAGAAGGGACAGTGAACACTGAAGCTTTCTTT.

With regard to this clone: The sample has other DNA sequences that encode this CDR3 too. The CDR3 sequence: CASSGEGETQYF. The CDR3 DNA reads TGTGCCAGCAGTGGGGAGGGAGAGACCCAGTACTTC. The rearrangement joins TRBV2 to TRBJ2-5, with 7 nucleotides matching TRBD2. Germline CDR1 and CDR2: SNHLY and FYNNEI. After removal of 4 bases from V and 4 bases from J, the junction contained 0 bases not matched to a gene. There are 12 residues in the CDR3.

This rearrangement joins TRBV4-1 to TRBJ1-2; D is perhaps TRBD1 (5 bases). Trimming stripped 0 bases from V and 7 bases from J, with 15 bases between. The CDR3 is 15 residues long. CDR1 is MGHRA and CDR2 is YSYEKL in the germline V gene. The CDR3 DNA reads TGCGCCAGCAGCCAAGATAGCGTCTCCGGGGGTGGCTACACCTTC. As protein: CASSQDSVSGGGYTF.

V is TRBV7-9 and J is TRBJ1-5; D gene ambiguous. Germline CDR1 and CDR2: SEHNR and FQNEAQ (reference sequence). The CDR3 totals 13 residues. Trimming pared 3 bases from V and 5 bases from J, leaving 8 bases between. The CDR3 region has the DNA TGTGCCAGCAGCTTGGCATCTGATCAGCCCCAGCATTTT. Translation gives CASSLASDQPQHF.

The J gene is TRBJ1-6, the V gene TRBV6-1; a weak D match, TRBD1 (5 bases). V was cut by 2 bases and J by 5 bases, with 13 bases left in between. This CDR3 is built from 16 residues. Germline CDR1 reads MNHNS; CDR2 reads SASEGT. CDR3 protein: CASSEFQGRNNSPLHF. The CDR3 DNA reads TGTGCCAGCAGTGAATTTCAGGGAAGGAATAATTCACCCCTCCACTTT.

The chain has TRBV10-3 and TRBJ2-2; 9 bases line up with TRBD1. CDR1 and CDR2 (germline): ENHRY, SYGVKD. V shed 10 bases and J 7 bases; nucleotides not matched to a gene: 13. The CDR3 has 15 residues. CDR3 DNA: TGTGCCACCACAACAGGGGGCGATCAAGGCGGGGAGCTGTTTTTT. This translates into CATTTGGDQGGELFF.

CDR3 residues: CASSVGQLKGYGYTF. The CDR3 nucleotides are TGTGCCAGCAGTGTGGGACAGCTAAAGGGCTATGGCTACACCTTC. V gene TRBV6-5 combines with J gene TRBJ1-2, with 7 positions matching TRBD1. The CDR3 totals 15 residues. With 5 bases clipped from V and 4 bases from J, the junction kept 10 bases outside the gene matches. Germline CDR1 and CDR2: MNHEY and SVGAGI.

The chain recombines TRBV29-1 with TRBJ1-5; D might be TRBD1 (5 bases). Germline assignment: CDR1 SQVTM and CDR2 ANQGSEA. This CDR3 comprises 14 residues. With 6 bases removed from V and 7 bases from J, the gap between germline ends came to 19 bases. Here the CDR3 reads CSVVAGGLEQPQHF. The CDR3, as DNA: TGCAGCGTCGTTGCCGGGGGGTTGGAACAGCCCCAGCATTTT.

For the CDR3, the DNA is TGTGCCAGCAGCTTCACTAGCGGGGGGACGCGACAGCAGTACTTC. Its translation is CASSFTSGGTRQQYF. This sequence joins TRBV11-3 and TRBJ2-7, with 12 bases identical to TRBD2. This CDR3 is 15 amino acids long. Germline V lookup: CDR1 SGHNT, CDR2 YENEEA. After removal of 3 bases from V and 8 bases from J, the junction contained 8 bases not matched to a gene.

This clone was found once. V gene TRBV5-1 combines with J gene TRBJ2-7; tentatively, D is TRBD2 (5 bases). V dropped 5 bases and J dropped 3 bases, with 9 bases sitting between them. CDR3 length: 12 residues. Germline-derived CDR1 and CDR2 are SGHRS and YFSETQ. Here the CDR3 reads CASSRDFYEQYF. The CDR3 bases are TGCGCCAGCAGTCGGGATTTCTACGAGCAGTACTTC.

V gene TRBV4-1 combines with J gene TRBJ1-5; 8 nucleotides agree with TRBD1. This CDR3 is built from 15 residues. The germline V gene encodes CDR1 MGHRA and CDR2 YSYEKL. Unmatched junction bases numbered 5, after V lost 1 base and J lost 6 bases. Here the CDR3 DNA reads TGCGCCAGCAGCCAAGCGACAGGGGCACCTCAGCCCCAGCATTTT. It specifies CASSQATGAPQPQHF.

The V gene is TRBV5-1, the J gene TRBJ1-4, with TRBD1 identical over 10 bases. CDR3 size: 16 residues. The J segment lost 3 bases and the V segment lost 3 bases, leaving 5 bases of the junction unmatched. The V gene's germline CDR1 is SGHRS and CDR2 YFSETQ. In DNA, the CDR3 is TGCGCCAGCAGCTCGCCCGGGACAGGGGCTAATGAAAAACTGTTTTTT. As protein: CASSSPGTGANEKLFF. Using reference TRBV5-1 and TRBJ1-4 for the parts outside the CDR3, the full variable domain is KAGVTQTPRYLIKTRGQQVTLSCSPISGHRSVSWYQQTPGQGLQFLFEYFSETQRNKGNFPGRFSGRQFSNSRSEMNVSTLELGDSALYLCASSSPGTGANEKLFFGSGTQLSVL.

The chain is built from TRBV7-2 and TRBJ1-3; D gene unclear. Trimming shortened V by 5 bases and J by 6 bases, and 11 bases separated the two germline ends. The CDR3 consists of 13 residues. CDR1 and CDR2 from the germline V gene are SGHTA and FQGNSA. In DNA, the CDR3 is TGTGCCAGCAGCCGAGGGAGTGAAAACACCATATATTTT. This codes for CASSRGSENTIYF.

This clone was recorded only once. This chain joins TRBV4-2 and TRBJ1-5, with D perhaps TRBD1 (6 bases). CDR1 LGHNA and CDR2 YNFKEQ come from the germline V gene. Trimming took 0 bases from V and 0 from J, leaving 6 bases between them. The CDR3 sequence is 15 residues long. For the CDR3, the DNA is TGTGCCAGCAGCCAAGAGGGGGCTAGCAATCAGCCCCAGCATTTT. As protein: CASSQEGASNQPQHF.

The chain employs TRBV4-3 and TRBJ1-2, with D hard to call. The V end lost 2 bases, the J end lost 5 bases, and 9 bases lay between the germline ends. Per germline, CDR1 LGHNA and CDR2 YSLEER. CDR3 size: 13 residues. The CDR3 region has the DNA TGCGCCAGCAGCCAATTTAGAGGATATGGCTACACCTTC. Its protein product is CASSQFRGYGYTF.

V and J are TRBV25-1 and TRBJ2-3; D not certain. This CDR3 is built from 11 residues. Trimming took off 3 bases at V and 5 bases at J, with 3 bases between the two ends. Germline V gene sequence: CDR1 MGHDK, CDR2 SYGVNS. Here the CDR3 DNA reads TGTGCCAGCAGTGATCGAGATACGCAGTATTTT. It translates to CASSDRDTQYF.

The CDR3 here is CASRRTGITPYEQYF. CDR3 nucleotide sequence: TGTGCCAGCAGACGGACAGGGATCACTCCCTACGAGCAGTACTTC. The chain links TRBV6-5 to TRBJ2-7; TRBD1 agrees at 8 bases. CDR3 length: 15 residues. The germline V gene has CDR1 MNHEY and CDR2 SVGAGI. V was clipped by 6 bases and J by 2 bases; unmatched bases: 9.

The chain has TRBV6-1 and TRBJ2-7, with unresolved D. This CDR3 comprises 15 residues. Trimming pared 3 bases from V and 2 bases from J, leaving 14 bases between. Germline V gene lookup returns CDR1 MNHNS and CDR2 SASEGT. CDR3 in amino acids: CASSDPGSWPYEQYF. The CDR3 DNA is TGTGCCAGCAGTGACCCCGGGTCATGGCCCTACGAGCAGTACTTC.

V is TRBV7-8 and J is TRBJ1-5; 10 bases line up with TRBD1. Germline trimming cut 5 bases from V and 6 bases from J; bases unmatched to any gene: 7. This CDR3 spans 15 amino acids. Germline V gene data show CDR1 as SGHVS and CDR2 as FQNEAQ. CDR3 residues: CASSQWTGGIQPQHF. The DNA of the CDR3 is TGTGCCAGCAGCCAATGGACAGGGGGTATTCAGCCCCAGCATTTT.

The gene calls are TRBV30 and TRBJ1-2; weak D call: TRBD1 (5 bases). The CDR3 loop spans 13 amino acids. Trimming stripped 5 bases from V and 3 bases from J, with 13 bases between. Germline CDR1 reads GTSNPN; CDR2 reads SVGIG (reference sequence). The CDR3: CAWLPGGDYGYTF. CDR3 sequence (DNA): TGTGCCTGGCTTCCGGGGGGTGACTATGGCTACACCTTC.